What follows describes a single T cell receptor beta chain. Its antigen is as yet unknown. CFSE-labeled sorted T cells met regulatory or mature dendritic cells for over 4 days. CD4+ or CD8+ T cells were sorted as naive CD45RA+ or memory CD45RO+. The data were taken from a study of regulatory dendritic cells for organ transplantation. CDR1 and CDR2 (germline): MNHNS, SASEGT. The CDR3 has 13 amino acids. Trimming took 10 bases from V and 4 from J; bases not matched to a gene: 6. Data came from immunoSEQ multiplex PCR; TCRdb stores just in-frame clones and leaves some out. Here the sample spans over 10,000 clones, about 90% being singletons.

The TCR was taken from a human donor in good health. The sequenced material came from naive CD8+ T cells from blood cultured with regulatory dendritic cells. Subset meaning: CD45RA+ naive T cells. The chain joins TRBV6-1 to TRBJ1-5, with 8 bases that match TRBD1. CDR3 residues: CATNTGGNQPQHF. CDR3 coding DNA: TGTGCCACTAACACAGGGGGAAATCAGCCCCAGCATTTT.